These 14 T cell receptor beta chains came from one sample sequenced in a study of shared T cell receptors in the human thymus. Some clones are missing from TCRdb's copy, which holds only in-frame ones; the method was immunoSEQ multiplex PCR. The sample holds some 720,000 clones, 85% to 90% seen once. The sample also formed part of further work on human thymus T cells.

Material: thymocytes. The receptors derive from a boy under three years old with a congenital heart defect.

The chain couples TRBV27 to TRBJ1-5; 8 nucleotides line up with TRBD1. Germline assignment: CDR1 MNHEY and CDR2 SMNVEV (reference sequence). The CDR3 covers 17 residues. Germline trimming cut 5 bases from V and 4 bases from J; bases unmatched to any gene: 13. In DNA, the CDR3 is TGTGCCAGCAGTACGGGACAGGTCGTGGGGGTTAATCAGCCCCAGCATTTT. This encodes CASSTGQVVGVNQPQHF.

The CDR3 here is CASSPQASRYEQYF. The CDR3 nucleotides are TGTGCCAGTAGTCCCCAAGCCTCTAGATACGAGCAGTACTTC. V and J are TRBV19 and TRBJ2-7, with D unclear. The germline gives CDR1 LNHDA, CDR2 SQIVND (reference sequence). Trimming left V 5 bases short and J 4 bases short, with 15 bases between. The CDR3 length is 14 residues.

V is TRBV11-3 and J is TRBJ2-1, with 9 bases that match TRBD2. Trimming removed 0 bases from V and 8 bases from J; junction bases left unmatched: 11. The CDR3 is 17 amino acids. Germline V lookup: CDR1 SGHNT, CDR2 YENEEA. This CDR3 is CASSLEVRLAGEHEQFF. As DNA, the CDR3 is TGTGCCAGCAGCTTAGAGGTCCGGTTAGCGGGAGAGCATGAGCAGTTCTTC. The variable domain in full, completed from reference TRBV11-3 and TRBJ2-1, reads EAGVVQSPRYKIIEKKQPVAFWCNPISGHNTLYWYLQNLGQGPELLIRYENEEAVDDSQLPKDRFSAERLKGVDSTLKIQPAELGDSAVYLCASSLEVRLAGEHEQFFGPGTRLTVL.

The chain has TRBV27 and TRBJ2-7, with 8 positions matching TRBD1. Germline values: CDR1 MNHEY, CDR2 SMNVEV (reference sequence). The CDR3 has 15 amino acids. Trimming at V came to 3 bases and at J to 2 bases, leaving 6 bases not matched to a gene. CDR3 amino acids: CASSFRRDRTYEQYF. CDR3 in DNA: TGTGCCAGCAGTTTCCGGCGGGACAGGACCTACGAGCAGTACTTC.

The chain is built from TRBV6-5 and TRBJ2-3, with unresolved D. Trimming removed 4 bases at V and 4 bases at J, with 18 bases between. Germline V CDR1 and CDR2: MNHEY, SVGAGI. The CDR3 contains 16 residues. The CDR3 nucleotides are TGTGCCAGCAGTTCTCCCTCCCCTCCACATGCAGATACGCAGTATTTT. Translating gives CASSSPSPPHADTQYF.

The chain is built from TRBV15 and TRBJ1-5; TRBD1 is a possible D gene (5 bases). Germline values: CDR1 LNHNV, CDR2 YYDKDF (reference sequence). This CDR3 contains 16 residues. Trimming stripped 5 bases from V and 0 bases from J, with 14 bases between. The CDR3, as DNA: TGTGCCACCAGCCACCGACAGCCTTATAGCAATCAGCCCCAGCATTTT. The encoded protein is CATSHRQPYSNQPQHF.

The chain links TRBV7-2 to TRBJ2-3; tentatively, D is TRBD1 (6 bases). From germline, CDR1 is SGHTA and CDR2 FQGNSA. This CDR3 contains 14 residues. With 5 bases removed from V and 6 bases from J, the gap between germline ends came to 15 bases. Here the CDR3 reads CASSLEQGLDTQYF. In nucleotides, the CDR3 is TGTGCCAGCAGCCTCGAACAGGGTTTGGATACGCAGTATTTT. Combining the CDR3 with reference TRBV7-2 and TRBJ2-3 gives the whole variable domain GAGVSQSPSNKVTEKGKDVELRCDPISGHTALYWYRQSLGQGLEFLIYFQGNSAPDKSGLPSDRFSAERTGGSVSTLTIQRTQQEDSAVYLCASSLEQGLDTQYFGPGTRLTVL.

The gene calls are TRBV11-2 and TRBJ2-1, with 12 bases lining up with TRBD2. Unmatched junction bases numbered 10, after V lost 3 bases and J lost 7 bases. Germline values: CDR1 SGHAT, CDR2 FQNNGV. The CDR3 consists of 17 residues. The CDR3 here is CASSFGLAGSFENEQFF. In nucleotides, the CDR3 is TGTGCCAGCAGCTTCGGACTAGCGGGATCATTCGAAAATGAGCAGTTCTTC.

The chain combines TRBV30 with TRBJ1-2, with a tentative D call TRBD1 (5 bases). There are 14 residues in the CDR3. CDR1 and CDR2 from the germline V gene are GTSNPN and SVGIG (reference sequence). The V end was cut by 4 bases, the J end by 7 bases, with 19 bases between. Written as DNA, the CDR3 is TGTGCCTGGACCCCGCCGGGGGAAAGCTGTGGCTACACCTTC. This gives the protein CAWTPPGESCGYTF.

This clone was picked up a small number of times. The CDR3 bases are TGTGCCACCAGCCGCTCTACTAGCGGGGGAGGTGGCACCGGGGAGCTGTTTTTT. Its translation is CATSRSTSGGGGTGELFF. The chain links TRBV15 to TRBJ2-2, with TRBD2 matching over 11 bases. Germline loops: CDR1 LNHNV, CDR2 YYDKDF (reference sequence). The junction had 12 bases not matched to a gene; V was cut back by 5 bases and J by 4 bases. This CDR3 region has 18 residues.

This sequence joins TRBV5-1 and TRBJ2-7, with 7 bases matching TRBD1. V lost 4 bases, J lost 3 bases, and 16 bases stayed unmatched. The CDR3 contains 17 residues. In germline, CDR1 is SGHRS, CDR2 YFSETQ. This CDR3 reads CASSAQDRAERDYEQYF. For the CDR3, the DNA is TGCGCCAGCAGCGCCCAAGACAGGGCTGAAAGGGACTACGAGCAGTACTTC.

The J gene is TRBJ1-2, the V gene TRBV14; tentatively, D is TRBD1 (5 bases). The germline gives CDR1 SGHDN, CDR2 FVKESK. V was clipped by 1 base and J by 7 bases, with 16 bases between them. This CDR3 has 15 amino acids. The CDR3 DNA sequence: TGTGCCAGCAGCCAAGGACGGGGGGGTCAAAGTGGCTACACCTTC. This translates into CASSQGRGGQSGYTF.

This chain uses TRBV7-2 with TRBJ2-3; 8 bases fit TRBD1. CDR3 length equals 14 residues. Germline lookup yields CDR1 SGHTA and CDR2 FQGNSA. With 8 bases clipped from V and 5 bases from J, the junction kept 9 bases outside the gene matches. In DNA form, the CDR3 reads TGTGCCAGCCAGAGAGGACAGGGTGGAGATACGCAGTATTTT. Translating gives CASQRGQGGDTQYF. Full variable domain (outside the CDR3, taken from reference TRBV7-2 and TRBJ2-3): GAGVSQSPSNKVTEKGKDVELRCDPISGHTALYWYRQSLGQGLEFLIYFQGNSAPDKSGLPSDRFSAERTGGSVSTLTIQRTQQEDSAVYLCASQRGQGGDTQYFGPGTRLTVL.

J is TRBJ1-2 and V is TRBV6-1; D ambiguous. Germline CDR1 is MNHNS and CDR2 is SASEGT. This CDR3 spans 13 amino acids. The V and J ends lost 9 bases and 8 bases respectively, with 19 bases between them. In nucleotides, the CDR3 is TGTGCCAGTCAGTGCTCTCGACCGGAGGGCTACACCTTC. Amino acid sequence: CASQCSRPEGYTF.